The clone carrying this T cell receptor beta chain was observed a handful of times. Germline loops: CDR1 MNHEY, CDR2 SVGAGI. V lost 2 bases, J lost 2 bases, and 13 bases lay in between. This CDR3 spans 15 amino acids. The data belong to a study of identical twins. MiXCR, applied by TCRdb to the 5' RACE reads, yields one record per CDR3 protein. The sample includes about 690,000 distinct CDR3 sequences, about 20% of them seen just once. The same data also went into a second study, on T cells expressing NK-cell markers.

Sequenced sample: PBMCs. The sequence was obtained from a woman under 30 in good health. V is TRBV6-5 and J is TRBJ2-7, with D maybe TRBD2 (6 bases). The CDR3 DNA is TGTGCCAGCAGTTACCGGGGCGGGAAAACCTACGAGCAGTACTTC. It encodes CASSYRGGKTYEQYF.